This entry features one T cell receptor beta chain sequence. Its antigen remains unknown. V lost 4 bases and J 1 base, leaving 13 bases between the germline ends. Germline V gene data show CDR1 as KGHSH and CDR2 as LQKENI. The CDR3 sequence is 15 residues long. This entry is derived from a study of T cell responses to AZD1222 COVID-19 vaccine. Using immunoSEQ multiplex PCR, the repertoire was profiled, and TCRdb retains in-frame clones only, with some absent. The sample contains about 120,000 clones, more than 65% of which appear only once. The study, taken as a whole, reports: Spike regions recognized by vaccine-associated CD4 TCRs spanned the protein, led by 160-218 and 743-854. Donors were chiefly white British, with a greater number of females, and clonal diversity was perhaps underestimated.

V is TRBV18 and J is TRBJ1-1; D is perhaps TRBD1 (5 bases). This TCR came from an adult who received the AZD1222 COVID-19 vaccine. Sequencing was performed on peripheral blood, taken 28 days after the second AZD1222 dose. The CDR3, as DNA: TGTGCCAGCTCACAAGGAGGGACTGGGAACACTGAAGCTTTCTTT. Translated: CASSQGGTGNTEAFF. The full variable domain, rest sourced from reference TRBV18 and TRBJ1-1, is NAGVMQNPRHLVRRRGQEARLRCSPMKGHSHVYWYRQLPEEGLKFMVYLQKENIIDESGMPKERFSAEFPKEGPSILRIQQVVRGDSAAYFCASSQGGTGNTEAFFGQGTRLTVV.